This paragraph reports one T cell receptor beta chain. Its antigen is not known. These data are taken from a study of T cells in localized non-small cell lung cancer. Assay used: immunoSEQ multiplex PCR; TCRdb lists only in-frame clones, some missing. The repertoire has around 54,000 clones, 86% of them found once; the top ten carry 15% to 20%. Trimming shortened V by 5 bases and J by 0 bases, and 13 bases separated the two germline ends. Germline-derived CDR1 and CDR2 are SGHTA and FQGTGA. The CDR3 is 16 amino acids. Study-wide results and caveats: The greatest T cell clonality was found in uninvolved adjacent lung (higher than in tumor). Out of the top 100 tumor clones, a median about 58 were seen in adjacent lung. Longer survival (overall) was linked to higher T cell density in blood.

The source material was peripheral blood, sampled before any cancer treatment. This clonotype was sampled from a male donor older than 55 with stage III squamous cell lung carcinoma. The V call is TRBV7-3, the J call TRBJ2-2; D not certain. Here the CDR3 DNA reads TGTGCCAGCAGCCAACCCTCCCGTTCGAACACCGGGGAGCTGTTTTTT. Translating it yields CASSQPSRSNTGELFF. Using reference TRBV7-3 and TRBJ2-2 for the parts outside the CDR3, the full variable domain is GAGVSQTPSNKVTEKGKYVELRCDPISGHTALYWYRQSLGQGPEFLIYFQGTGAADDSGLPNDRFFAVRPEGSVSTLKIQRTERGDSAVYLCASSQPSRSNTGELFFGEGSRLTVL.